This T cell receptor beta chain was identified in a study of cytomegalovirus exposure and HLA in healthy donors. Study observations and caveats: A later analysis showed that HLA-associated TCR beta chains had undergone more clonal expansion than equally common others. Highly shared sequence variants in one cluster were likely a sequencing artifact. In an earlier analysis, about 87% or about 30%: the productive usage of most TCR beta V segments.

Both 60 Vbeta primers and 13 Jbeta primers went into the PCR. TCRdb's copy holds only in-frame clones and misses some; the assay was immunoSEQ multiplex PCR. The listing records around 140,000 clones. A remark on this clone: Its target is not known.

This clonotype originated in a male donor in good health and CMV-seronegative. The specimen was PBMCs.

CDR3 nucleotides: TGTGCCAGTAGTATAGGGGAGAGCTCCTACAATGAGCAGTTCTTC. Protein: CASSIGESSYNEQFF. This chain connects TRBV19 to TRBJ2-1; D may be TRBD2 (5 bases). Germline assignment: CDR1 LNHDA and CDR2 SQIVND (reference sequence). CDR3 size: 15 residues. V was clipped by 1 base and J by 0 bases, with 7 bases between them.